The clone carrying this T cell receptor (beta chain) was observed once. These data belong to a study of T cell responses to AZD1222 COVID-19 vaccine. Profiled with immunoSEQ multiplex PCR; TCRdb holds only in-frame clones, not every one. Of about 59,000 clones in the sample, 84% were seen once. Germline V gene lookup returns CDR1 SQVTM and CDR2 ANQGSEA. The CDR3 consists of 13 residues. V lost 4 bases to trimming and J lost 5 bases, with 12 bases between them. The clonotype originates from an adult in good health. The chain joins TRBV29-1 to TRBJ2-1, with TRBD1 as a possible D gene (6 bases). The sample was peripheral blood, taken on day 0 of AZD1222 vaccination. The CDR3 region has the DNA TGCAGCGTTGCAGGGGCCCCCCACAATGAGCAGTTCTTC. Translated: CSVAGAPHNEQFF.